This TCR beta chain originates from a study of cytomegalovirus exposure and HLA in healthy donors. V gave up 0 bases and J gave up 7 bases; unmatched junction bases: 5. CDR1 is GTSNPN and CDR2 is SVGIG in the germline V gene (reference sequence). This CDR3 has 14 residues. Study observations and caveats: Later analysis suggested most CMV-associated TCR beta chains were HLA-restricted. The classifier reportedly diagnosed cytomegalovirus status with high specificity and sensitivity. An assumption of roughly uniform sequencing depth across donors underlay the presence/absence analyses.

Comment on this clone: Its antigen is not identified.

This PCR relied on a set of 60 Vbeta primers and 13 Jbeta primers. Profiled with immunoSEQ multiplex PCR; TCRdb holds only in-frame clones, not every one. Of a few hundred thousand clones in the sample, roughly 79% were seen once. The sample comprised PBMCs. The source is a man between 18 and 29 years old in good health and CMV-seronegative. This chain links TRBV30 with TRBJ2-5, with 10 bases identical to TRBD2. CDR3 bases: TGTGCCTGGAGTGTAAGCGGGGGGGCCGGGACCCAGTACTTC. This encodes CAWSVSGGAGTQYF.